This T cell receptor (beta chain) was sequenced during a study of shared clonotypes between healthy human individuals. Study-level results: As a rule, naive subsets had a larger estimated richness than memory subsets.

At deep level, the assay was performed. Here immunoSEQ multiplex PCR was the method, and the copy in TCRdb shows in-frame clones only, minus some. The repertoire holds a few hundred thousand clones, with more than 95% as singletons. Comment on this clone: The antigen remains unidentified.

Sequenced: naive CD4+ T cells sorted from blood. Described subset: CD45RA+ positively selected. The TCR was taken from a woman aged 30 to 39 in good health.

Here the CDR3 reads CAINDGTYEQYF. As DNA, the CDR3 is TGTGCCATCAATGACGGCACCTACGAGCAGTACTTC. The V and J genes are TRBV10-3 and TRBJ2-7; D not certain. Germline V gene sequence: CDR1 ENHRY, CDR2 SYGVKD. The V and J ends lost 7 bases and 2 bases respectively, with 9 bases between them. The CDR3 totals 12 residues.